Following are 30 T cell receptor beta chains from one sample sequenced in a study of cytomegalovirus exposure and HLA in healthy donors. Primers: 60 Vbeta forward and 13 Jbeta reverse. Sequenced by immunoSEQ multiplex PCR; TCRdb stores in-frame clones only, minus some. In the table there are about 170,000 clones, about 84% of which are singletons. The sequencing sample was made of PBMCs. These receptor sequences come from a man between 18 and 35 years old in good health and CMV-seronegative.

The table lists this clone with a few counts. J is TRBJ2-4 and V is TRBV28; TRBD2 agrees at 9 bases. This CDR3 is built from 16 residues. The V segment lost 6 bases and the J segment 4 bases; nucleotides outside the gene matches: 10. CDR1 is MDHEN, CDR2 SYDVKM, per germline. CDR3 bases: TGTGCCAGCAGCTCCGGACTAGCGTCGGGGAAAAACATTCAGTACTTC. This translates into CASSSGLASGKNIQYF.

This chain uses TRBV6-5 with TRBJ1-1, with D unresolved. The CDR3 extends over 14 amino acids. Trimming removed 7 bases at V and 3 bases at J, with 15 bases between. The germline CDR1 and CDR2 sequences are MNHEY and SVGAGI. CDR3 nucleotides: TGTGCCAGCAAAAAGGACTTGGGGTACACTGAAGCTTTCTTT. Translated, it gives CASKKDLGYTEAFF.

In nucleotides, the CDR3 is TGTGCCAGCAGCTCTTACTACGAGCAGTACTTC. Translated: CASSSYYEQYF. The rearrangement joins TRBV9 to TRBJ2-7; D is ambiguous. Trimming pared 4 bases from V and 3 bases from J, leaving 5 bases between. Germline lookup yields CDR1 SGDLS and CDR2 YYNGEE. The CDR3 contains 11 residues.

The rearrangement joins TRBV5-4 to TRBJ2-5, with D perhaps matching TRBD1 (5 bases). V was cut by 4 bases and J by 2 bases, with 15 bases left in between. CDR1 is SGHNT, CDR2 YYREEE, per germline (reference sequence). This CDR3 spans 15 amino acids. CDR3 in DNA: TGTGCCAGCAGCGACGTAGGGGTGGAGCAAGAGACCCAGTACTTC. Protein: CASSDVGVEQETQYF.

The DNA of the CDR3 is TGTGCCAGCTCAACGACTCGGGATTACGAGCAGTACTTC. This translates into CASSTTRDYEQYF. The J gene is TRBJ2-7, the V gene TRBV18; a possible D gene is TRBD2 (5 bases). CDR1 KGHSH and CDR2 LQKENI come from the germline V gene. Trimming shortened V by 5 bases and J by 4 bases, and 12 bases separated the two germline ends. The CDR3 is made up of 13 amino acids.

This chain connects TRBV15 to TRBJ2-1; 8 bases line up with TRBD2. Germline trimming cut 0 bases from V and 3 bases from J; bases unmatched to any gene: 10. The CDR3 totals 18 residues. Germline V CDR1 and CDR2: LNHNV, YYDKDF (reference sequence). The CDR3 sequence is CATSRDFGAGEFYNEQFF. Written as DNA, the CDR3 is TGTGCCACCAGCAGAGATTTCGGAGCGGGAGAGTTCTACAATGAGCAGTTCTTC.

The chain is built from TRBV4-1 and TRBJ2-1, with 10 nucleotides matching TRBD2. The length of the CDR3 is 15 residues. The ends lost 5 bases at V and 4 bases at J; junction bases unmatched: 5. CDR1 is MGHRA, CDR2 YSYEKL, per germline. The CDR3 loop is CASSSASGGYNEQFF. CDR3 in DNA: TGCGCCAGCAGCTCAGCTAGCGGGGGTTACAATGAGCAGTTCTTC.

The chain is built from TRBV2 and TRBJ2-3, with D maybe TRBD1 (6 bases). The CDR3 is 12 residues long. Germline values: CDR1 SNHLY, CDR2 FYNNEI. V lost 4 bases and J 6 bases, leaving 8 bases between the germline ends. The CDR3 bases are TGTGCCAGCAGTGCACAGGGTGATACGCAGTATTTT. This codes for CASSAQGDTQYF.

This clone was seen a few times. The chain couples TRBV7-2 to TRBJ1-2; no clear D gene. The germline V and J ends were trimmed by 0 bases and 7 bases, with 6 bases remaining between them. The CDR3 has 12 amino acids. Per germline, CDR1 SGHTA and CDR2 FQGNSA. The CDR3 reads CASSLAVAGYTF. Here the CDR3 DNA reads TGTGCCAGCAGCTTAGCGGTGGCTGGCTACACCTTC.

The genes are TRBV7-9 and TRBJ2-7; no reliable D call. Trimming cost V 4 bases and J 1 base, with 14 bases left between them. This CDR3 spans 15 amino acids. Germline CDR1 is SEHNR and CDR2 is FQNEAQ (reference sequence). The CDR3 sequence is CASSSWAGKSYEQYF. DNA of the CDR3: TGTGCCAGCAGCTCCTGGGCCGGAAAGTCCTACGAGCAGTACTTC.

CDR3 in amino acids: CASSQESQGQTQYF. DNA of the CDR3: TGTGCCAGCAGCCAAGAATCACAGGGTCAGACCCAGTACTTC. This chain uses TRBV4-2 with TRBJ2-5; maybe TRBD1 (6 bases). The CDR3 spans 14 residues. Germline CDR1 is LGHNA and CDR2 is YNFKEQ. V gave up 0 bases and J gave up 6 bases, with 11 bases separating them.

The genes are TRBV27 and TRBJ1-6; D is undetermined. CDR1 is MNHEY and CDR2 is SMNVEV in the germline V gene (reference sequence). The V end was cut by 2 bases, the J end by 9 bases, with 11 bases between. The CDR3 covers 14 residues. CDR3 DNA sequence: TGTGCCAGCAGTTTAGACCACCCGGGTTCACCCCTCCACTTT. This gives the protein CASSLDHPGSPLHF.

CDR3 sequence (DNA): TGTGCCAGCAGCTTTGCCCGGGACTCCTACGAGCAGTACTTC. Encoded protein: CASSFARDSYEQYF. V gene TRBV7-9 combines with J gene TRBJ2-5, with D possibly being TRBD2 (5 bases). TRBJ2-7 matches the DNA end more closely, so the J call is doubtful. The germline V gene has CDR1 SEHNR and CDR2 FQNEAQ (reference sequence). The CDR3 loop spans 14 amino acids.

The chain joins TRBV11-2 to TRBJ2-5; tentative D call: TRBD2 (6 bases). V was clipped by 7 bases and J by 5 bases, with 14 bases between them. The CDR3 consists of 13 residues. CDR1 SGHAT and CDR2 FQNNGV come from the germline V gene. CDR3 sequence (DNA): TGTGCCAGCAAGGCGGGGCTGTCTGAGACCCAGTACTTC. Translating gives CASKAGLSETQYF.

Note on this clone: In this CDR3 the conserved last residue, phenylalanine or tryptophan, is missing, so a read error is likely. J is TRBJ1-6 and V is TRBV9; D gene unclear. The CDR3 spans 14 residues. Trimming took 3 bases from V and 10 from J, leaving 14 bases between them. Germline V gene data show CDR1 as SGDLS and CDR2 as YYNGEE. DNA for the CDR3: TGTGCCAGCAGCGCTGATCGGGTTGGATCACCCCTCCACTCT. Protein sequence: CASSADRVGSPLHS.

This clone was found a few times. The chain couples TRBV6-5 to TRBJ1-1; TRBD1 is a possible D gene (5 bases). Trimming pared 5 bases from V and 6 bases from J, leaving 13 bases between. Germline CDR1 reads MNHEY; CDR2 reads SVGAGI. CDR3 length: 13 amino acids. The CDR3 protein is CASSERGGAEAFF. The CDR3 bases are TGTGCCAGCAGTGAAAGGGGTGGGGCTGAAGCTTTCTTT.

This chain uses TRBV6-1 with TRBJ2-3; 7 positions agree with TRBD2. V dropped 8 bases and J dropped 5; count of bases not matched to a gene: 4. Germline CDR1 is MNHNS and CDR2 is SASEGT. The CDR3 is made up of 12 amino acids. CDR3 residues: CASGGEVDTQYF. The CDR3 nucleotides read TGTGCCAGCGGGGGGGAGGTAGATACGCAGTATTTT.

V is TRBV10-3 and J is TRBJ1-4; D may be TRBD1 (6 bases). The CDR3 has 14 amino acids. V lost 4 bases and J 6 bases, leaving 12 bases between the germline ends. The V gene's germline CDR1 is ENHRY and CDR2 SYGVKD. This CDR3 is CAISGGQGYEKLFF. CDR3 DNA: TGTGCCATCAGTGGGGGGCAGGGGTATGAAAAACTGTTTTTT.

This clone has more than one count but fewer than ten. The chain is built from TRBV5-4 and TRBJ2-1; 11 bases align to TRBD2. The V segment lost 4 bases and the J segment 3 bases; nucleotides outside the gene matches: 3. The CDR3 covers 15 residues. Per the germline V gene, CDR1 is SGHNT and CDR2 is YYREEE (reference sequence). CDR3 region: CASSIGTSGYNEQFF. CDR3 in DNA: TGTGCCAGCAGCATCGGGACTAGCGGCTACAATGAGCAGTTCTTC.

The CDR3 here is CASSSGLAGVYEQYF. The CDR3 DNA follows: TGTGCCAGCAGCTCGGGACTAGCGGGAGTCTACGAGCAGTACTTC. This chain joins TRBV7-3 and TRBJ2-7, with 14 bases fitting TRBD2. Trimming at V came to 4 bases and at J to 3 bases, leaving 2 bases not matched to a gene. Germline CDR1 is SGHTA and CDR2 is FQGTGA. This CDR3 comprises 15 residues.

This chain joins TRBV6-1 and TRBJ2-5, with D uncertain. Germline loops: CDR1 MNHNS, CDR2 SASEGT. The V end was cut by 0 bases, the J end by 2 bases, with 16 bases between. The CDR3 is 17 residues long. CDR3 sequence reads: CASSEAHLWAPQETQYF. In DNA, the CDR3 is TGTGCCAGCAGTGAAGCGCATTTGTGGGCGCCACAAGAGACCCAGTACTTC.

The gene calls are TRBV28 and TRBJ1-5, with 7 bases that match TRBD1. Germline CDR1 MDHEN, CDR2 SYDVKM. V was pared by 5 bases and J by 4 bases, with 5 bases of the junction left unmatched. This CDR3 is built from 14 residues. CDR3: CASSHQQGNQPQHF. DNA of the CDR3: TGTGCCAGCAGTCACCAACAGGGGAATCAGCCCCAGCATTTT.

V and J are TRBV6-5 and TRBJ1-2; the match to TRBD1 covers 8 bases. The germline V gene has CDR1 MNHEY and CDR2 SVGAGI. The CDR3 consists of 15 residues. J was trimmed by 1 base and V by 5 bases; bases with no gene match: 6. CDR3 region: CASSGDRSLNYGYTF. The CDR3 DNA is TGTGCCAGCAGTGGGGACAGGTCGCTTAACTATGGCTACACCTTC.

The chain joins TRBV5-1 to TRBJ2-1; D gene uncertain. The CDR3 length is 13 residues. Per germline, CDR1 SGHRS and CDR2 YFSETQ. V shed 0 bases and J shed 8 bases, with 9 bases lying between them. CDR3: CASSLGPADEQFF. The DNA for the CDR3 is TGCGCCAGCAGCTTGGGCCCCGCGGATGAGCAGTTCTTC.

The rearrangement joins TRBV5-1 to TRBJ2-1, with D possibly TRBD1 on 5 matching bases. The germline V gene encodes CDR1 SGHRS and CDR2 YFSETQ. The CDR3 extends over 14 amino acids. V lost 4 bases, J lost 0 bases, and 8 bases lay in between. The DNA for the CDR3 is TGCGCCAGCAGCCACAGGAGCTCCTACAATGAGCAGTTCTTC. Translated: CASSHRSSYNEQFF.

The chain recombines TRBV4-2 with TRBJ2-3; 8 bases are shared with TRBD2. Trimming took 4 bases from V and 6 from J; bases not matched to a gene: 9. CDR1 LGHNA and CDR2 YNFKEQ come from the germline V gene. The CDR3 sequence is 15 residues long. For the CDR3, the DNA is TGTGCCAGCAGCCCTAGCCGGACTAGCCGGGATACGCAGTATTTT. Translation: CASSPSRTSRDTQYF.

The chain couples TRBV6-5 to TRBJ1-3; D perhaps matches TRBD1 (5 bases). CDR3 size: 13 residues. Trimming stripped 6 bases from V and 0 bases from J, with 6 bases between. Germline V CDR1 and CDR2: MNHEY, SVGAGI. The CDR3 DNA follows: TGTGCCAGCAGGCAGGGCTCTGGAAACACCATATATTTT. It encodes CASRQGSGNTIYF.

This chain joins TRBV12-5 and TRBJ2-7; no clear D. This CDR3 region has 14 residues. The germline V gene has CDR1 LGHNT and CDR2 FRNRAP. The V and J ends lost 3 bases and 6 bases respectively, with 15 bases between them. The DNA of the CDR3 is TGTGCTAGTGGTTTAGTCCCCGCGTCCGGCGAGCAGTACTTC. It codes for CASGLVPASGEQYF.

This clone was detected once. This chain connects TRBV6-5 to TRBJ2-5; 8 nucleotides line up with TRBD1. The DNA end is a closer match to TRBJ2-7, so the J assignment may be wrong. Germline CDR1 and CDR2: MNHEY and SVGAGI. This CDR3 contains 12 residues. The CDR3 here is CASSQGAHEQYF. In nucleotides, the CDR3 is TGTGCCAGCAGTCAGGGGGCCCACGAGCAGTACTTC.

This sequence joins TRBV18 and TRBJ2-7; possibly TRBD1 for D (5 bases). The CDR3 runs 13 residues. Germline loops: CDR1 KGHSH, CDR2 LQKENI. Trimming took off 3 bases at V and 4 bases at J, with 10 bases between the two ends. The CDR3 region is CASSPAGKYEQYF. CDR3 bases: TGTGCCAGCTCACCGGCAGGGAAATACGAGCAGTACTTC.